The clone carrying this T cell receptor (beta chain) occurred a few times. The entry originates in a study of T cells after yellow fever vaccination. For TCR, cDNA came from 5'RACE template switching, which added a universal primer site and UMIs. MiXCR, applied by TCRdb to the 5' RACE reads, yields one record per CDR3 protein. In the table there are approximately 550,000 distinct CDR3 sequences, roughly 21% of which are singletons. V shed 3 bases and J 1 base; nucleotides not matched to a gene: 2. This CDR3 contains 14 residues. The chain has TRBV12-3 or TRBV12-4 and TRBJ2-5; TRBD2 agrees at 7 bases. This TCR derives from a man aged 30 to 45 who received the YFV17D yellow fever vaccine. This material consisted of PBMCs, taken 15 days after the yellow fever booster vaccination. The DNA for the CDR3 is TGTGCCAGCAGTTTCAGGACTAGCCAAGAGACCCAGTACTTC. Its protein product is CASSFRTSQETQYF.